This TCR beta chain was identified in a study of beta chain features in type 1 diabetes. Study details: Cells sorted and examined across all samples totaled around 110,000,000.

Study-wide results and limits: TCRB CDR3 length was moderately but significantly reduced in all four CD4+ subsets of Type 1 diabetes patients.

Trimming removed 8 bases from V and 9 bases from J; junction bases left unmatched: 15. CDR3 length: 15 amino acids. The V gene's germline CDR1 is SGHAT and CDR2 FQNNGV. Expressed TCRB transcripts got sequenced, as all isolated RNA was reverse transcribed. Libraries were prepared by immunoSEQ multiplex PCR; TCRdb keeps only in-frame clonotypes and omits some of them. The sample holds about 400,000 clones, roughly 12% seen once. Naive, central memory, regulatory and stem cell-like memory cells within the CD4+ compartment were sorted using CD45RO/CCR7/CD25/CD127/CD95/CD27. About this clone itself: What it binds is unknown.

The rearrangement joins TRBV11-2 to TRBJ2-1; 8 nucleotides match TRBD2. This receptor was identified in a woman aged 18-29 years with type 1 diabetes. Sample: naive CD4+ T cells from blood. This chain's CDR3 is CASSDGLAGRGEQFF. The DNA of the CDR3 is TGTGCCAGCTCGGATGGACTAGCCGGGCGTGGTGAGCAGTTCTTC.